This TCR beta chain comes out of a study of T cell responses to AZD1222 COVID-19 vaccine. Assay: immunoSEQ multiplex PCR; the TCRdb copy retains only in-frame clones and omits some. The data show more than 85,000 clones, less than 85% seen once. General study results and limits: Across spike, vaccine-associated CD4 TCRs were found, dominant at 160-218 and 743-854. With two AZD1222 doses given, Spike-specific TCR breadth and depth both rose.

Germline CDR1 reads LGHNA; CDR2 reads YSLEER. V lost 0 bases to trimming and J lost 8 bases, with 14 bases between them. CDR3 size: 15 residues. This clone was detected only a few times. Antigen unknown. Second-dose schedules of about 4 or about 12 weeks were combined. The V and J genes are TRBV4-3 and TRBJ2-1, with D possibly being TRBD2 (6 bases). This clonotype originated in an adult who received the AZD1222 COVID-19 vaccine. Sequencing used peripheral blood, obtained 28 days after the second AZD1222 dose. The CDR3 sequence is CASSQDPSASDEQFF. DNA for the CDR3: TGCGCCAGCAGCCAAGACCCCTCCGCTAGCGATGAGCAGTTCTTC.